This is a list of T cell receptor beta chains from one sample in a study of T cell changes during pregnancy in multiple sclerosis. Clones were sequenced by immunoSEQ multiplex PCR, and TCRdb holds only the in-frame ones, with some missing. Seen here are about 100,000 clones, 85% to 95% observed once, and the top ten hold roughly 3%. Here the sequenced sample was peripheral blood, taken in the first trimester of pregnancy. These receptors came from a female donor with multiple sclerosis, enrolled in a pregnancy study. CDR3s include the opening cysteine and the closing phenylalanine or tryptophan. The D gene is left open where the match is weak. Clone sizes are given selectively: once, few, many, or a class where the clone is expanded.

J gene: TRBJ2-5; D gene: -; clone size: -; V gene: TRBV30; CDR3 length: 15; CDR3 DNA: TGTGCCTGGAGTGTACCGGTGACAAGGCAAGAGACCCAGTACTTC; CDR3 protein: CAWSVPVTRQETQYF
J gene: TRBJ1-3; D gene: -; clone size: -; V gene: TRBV2; CDR3 length: 16; CDR3 DNA: TGTGCCAGCAGTGAAGAGGGCGACTACTCTGGAAACACCATATATTTT; CDR3 protein: CASSEEGDYSGNTIYF
J gene: TRBJ2-3; D gene: -; clone size: -; V gene: TRBV10-3; CDR3 length: 14; CDR3 DNA: TGTGCCATCAACGCTCTAGTCAGCACAGATACGCAGTATTTT; CDR3 protein: CAINALVSTDTQYF
J gene: TRBJ2-1; D gene: -; clone size: -; V gene: TRBV7-9; CDR3 length: 12; CDR3 DNA: TGTGCCAGCAGCTCCGACCGGCCGGGGCAGTTCTTC; CDR3 protein: CASSSDRPGQFF
J gene: TRBJ2-7; D gene: TRBD1; clone size: -; V gene: TRBV7-9; CDR3 length: 14; CDR3 DNA: TGTGCCAGCAGCTTAGGGACAGGGTTCGACGAGCAGTACTTC; CDR3 protein: CASSLGTGFDEQYF
J gene: TRBJ2-2; D gene: -; clone size: -; V gene: TRBV13; CDR3 length: 14; CDR3 DNA: TGTGCCAGCAGCTTTAGTCCGAACACCGGGGAGCTGTTTTTT; CDR3 protein: CASSFSPNTGELFF
J gene: TRBJ2-7; D gene: TRBD2; clone size: -; V gene: TRBV5-4; CDR3 length: 15; CDR3 DNA: TGTGCCAGCAGCACCCGCGGACTAGTCGTCTACGAGCAGTACTTC; CDR3 protein: CASSTRGLVVYEQYF
J gene: TRBJ2-3; D gene: TRBD2; clone size: -; V gene: TRBV6-5; CDR3 length: 15; CDR3 DNA: TGTGCCAGCAGTTACTCTGGTAGCGGGTCAGATACGCAGTATTTT; CDR3 protein: CASSYSGSGSDTQYF
J gene: TRBJ1-1; D gene: -; clone size: -; V gene: TRBV2; CDR3 length: 11; CDR3 DNA: TGTGCCAGCAGTGAATCGACGCGGGGTTTCTTT; CDR3 protein: CASSESTRGFF
J gene: TRBJ1-2; D gene: -; clone size: -; V gene: TRBV6-5; CDR3 length: 15; CDR3 DNA: TGTGCCAGCAGCTCACAGGAGTTTCAGGACTATGGCTACACCTTC; CDR3 protein: CASSSQEFQDYGYTF
J gene: TRBJ1-5; D gene: TRBD1; clone size: once; V gene: TRBV7-2; CDR3 length: 16; CDR3 DNA: TGTGCCAGCAGCGCGATCACAGGGGGCGTAAATCAGCCCCAGCATTTT; CDR3 protein: CASSAITGGVNQPQHF
J gene: TRBJ2-7; D gene: -; clone size: -; V gene: TRBV7-6; CDR3 length: 14; CDR3 DNA: TGTGCCAGCAGCTTAGCCCACAGCTCCTACGAGCAGTACTTC; CDR3 protein: CASSLAHSSYEQYF
J gene: TRBJ2-7; D gene: -; clone size: -; V gene: TRBV10-3; CDR3 length: 14; CDR3 DNA: TGTGCCATCAGGCCCCAGGGCAAGACCTACGAGCAGTACTTC; CDR3 protein: CAIRPQGKTYEQYF
J gene: TRBJ2-1; D gene: TRBD2; clone size: -; V gene: TRBV15; CDR3 length: 16; CDR3 DNA: TGTGCCACCAGCAGGGCTGCCGGGACTAGCCTGGGTGAGCAGTTCTTC; CDR3 protein: CATSRAAGTSLGEQFF
J gene: TRBJ2-3; D gene: TRBD1; clone size: once; V gene: TRBV7-7; CDR3 length: 15; CDR3 DNA: TGTGCTAGCAGCCCGGGACAGACCCTCACAGATACGCAGTATTTT; CDR3 protein: CASSPGQTLTDTQYF
J gene: TRBJ2-7; D gene: TRBD2; clone size: -; V gene: TRBV28; CDR3 length: 16; CDR3 DNA: TGTGCCAGCAGTTTACCTAGCGGGAGGCCTTCCTACGAGCAGTACTTC; CDR3 protein: CASSLPSGRPSYEQYF
J gene: TRBJ2-7; D gene: -; clone size: once; V gene: TRBV6-1; CDR3 length: 13; CDR3 DNA: TGTGCCAGCAGTGAAGCCGTAGCCTACGAGCAGTACTTC; CDR3 protein: CASSEAVAYEQYF
J gene: TRBJ1-2; D gene: -; clone size: -; V gene: TRBV7-2; CDR3 length: 14; CDR3 DNA: TGTGCCAGCAGCTTAGACAGATTTAACTATGGCTACACCTTC; CDR3 protein: CASSLDRFNYGYTF
J gene: TRBJ2-5; D gene: TRBD2; clone size: -; V gene: TRBV7-9; CDR3 length: 14; CDR3 DNA: TGTGCCAGCAGCCTGGGACTAGCGCAAGAGACCCAGTACTTC; CDR3 protein: CASSLGLAQETQYF
J gene: TRBJ2-7; D gene: TRBD2; clone size: -; V gene: TRBV7-9; CDR3 length: 19; CDR3 DNA: TGTGCCAGCAGCTTAGCGGTTGGTCTAGCGGGAGGCGGATCCTACGAGCAGTACTTC; CDR3 protein: CASSLAVGLAGGGSYEQYF
J gene: TRBJ2-2; D gene: TRBD1; clone size: -; V gene: TRBV4-1; CDR3 length: 15; CDR3 DNA: TGCGCCAGCAACCATTTGACAGGGGAAATCGGGGAGCTGTTTTTT; CDR3 protein: CASNHLTGEIGELFF
J gene: TRBJ2-5; D gene: TRBD2; clone size: -; V gene: TRBV28; CDR3 length: 15; CDR3 DNA: TGTGCCAGCAGCCTTAGCGGGAGGGCCGGCGAGACCCAGTACTTC; CDR3 protein: CASSLSGRAGETQYF
J gene: TRBJ2-2; D gene: TRBD2; clone size: -; V gene: TRBV9; CDR3 length: 16; CDR3 DNA: TGTGCCAGCAGCGCAGCTAGCGGGTTGAACACCGGGGAGCTGTTTTTT; CDR3 protein: CASSAASGLNTGELFF
J gene: TRBJ1-2; D gene: TRBD1; clone size: -; V gene: TRBV7-6; CDR3 length: 15; CDR3 DNA: TGTGCCAGCAGTCCGGGACAGGGGGCGCGAAATGGCTACACCTTC; CDR3 protein: CASSPGQGARNGYTF
J gene: TRBJ2-5; D gene: -; clone size: -; V gene: TRBV13; CDR3 length: 18; CDR3 DNA: TGTGCCAGCAGCTTAGGGGTTTTGGCAAACGGTAGGGGGGAGACCCAGTACTTC; CDR3 protein: CASSLGVLANGRGETQYF
J gene: TRBJ2-7; D gene: TRBD1; clone size: -; V gene: TRBV6-5; CDR3 length: 14; CDR3 DNA: TGTGCCAGCAGTTTCCGGGACAGCCACTACGAGCAGTACTTC; CDR3 protein: CASSFRDSHYEQYF
J gene: TRBJ2-2; D gene: -; clone size: -; V gene: TRBV29-1; CDR3 length: 15; CDR3 DNA: TGCAGCGCTTCCTCGGTGGGGGCAGCGACCGGGGAGCTGTTTTTT; CDR3 protein: CSASSVGAATGELFF
J gene: TRBJ2-7; D gene: TRBD2; clone size: -; V gene: TRBV6-5; CDR3 length: 13; CDR3 DNA: TGTGCCACCTTAGCGGGAGGTGCTTCCGAGCAGTACTTC; CDR3 protein: CATLAGGASEQYF
J gene: TRBJ2-7; D gene: TRBD1; clone size: -; V gene: TRBV15; CDR3 length: 13; CDR3 DNA: TGTGCCACCAATTCGGACAGGGACTACGAGCAGTACTTC; CDR3 protein: CATNSDRDYEQYF
J gene: TRBJ1-2; D gene: TRBD1; clone size: -; V gene: TRBV30; CDR3 length: 14; CDR3 DNA: TGTGCCTGGAAACCGACAGGGGGTGGATATGGCTACACCTTC; CDR3 protein: CAWKPTGGGYGYTF
J gene: TRBJ1-5; D gene: -; clone size: -; V gene: TRBV30; CDR3 length: 15; CDR3 DNA: TGTGCCTGGAGTGTTTTGGGCAGTAGCAATCAGCCCCAGCATTTT; CDR3 protein: CAWSVLGSSNQPQHF
J gene: TRBJ2-7; D gene: -; clone size: -; V gene: TRBV7-9; CDR3 length: 17; CDR3 DNA: TGTGCCAGCACCGCCGGGACACCCTTCACCCCCTCCTACGAGCAGTACTTC; CDR3 protein: CASTAGTPFTPSYEQYF
J gene: TRBJ2-7; D gene: -; clone size: -; V gene: TRBV19; CDR3 length: 14; CDR3 DNA: TGTGCCAGTAGTAGGGAGTTCAGCTCCTACGAGCAGTACTTC; CDR3 protein: CASSREFSSYEQYF
J gene: TRBJ2-5; D gene: TRBD2; clone size: -; V gene: TRBV15; CDR3 length: 16; CDR3 DNA: TGTGCCACCAGCAGAGTGGGGGGGGGTCGCCAAGAGACCCAGTACTTC; CDR3 protein: CATSRVGGGRQETQYF
J gene: TRBJ2-7; D gene: -; clone size: -; V gene: TRBV6-1; CDR3 length: 17; CDR3 DNA: TGTGCCAGCAGTGAAGCCGTAGGAGAATTCCGCACCTACGAGCAGTACTTC; CDR3 protein: CASSEAVGEFRTYEQYF
J gene: TRBJ1-3; D gene: -; clone size: -; V gene: TRBV30; CDR3 length: 13; CDR3 DNA: TGTGCCTGGAGTGTCGGGGCTGGAAACACCATATATTTT; CDR3 protein: CAWSVGAGNTIYF
J gene: TRBJ2-7; D gene: -; clone size: -; V gene: TRBV15; CDR3 length: 14; CDR3 DNA: TGTGCCACCAGCACTTTTCAGGGTATCTACGAGCAGTACTTC; CDR3 protein: CATSTFQGIYEQYF
J gene: TRBJ2-1; D gene: TRBD2; clone size: -; V gene: TRBV29-1; CDR3 length: 18; CDR3 DNA: TGCAGCGTTGAAGGAACTAGCGAGAAAACCCCTCCCTACAATGAGCAGTTCTTC; CDR3 protein: CSVEGTSEKTPPYNEQFF
J gene: TRBJ1-1; D gene: TRBD1; clone size: -; V gene: TRBV5-1; CDR3 length: 15; CDR3 DNA: TGCGCCAGCAGCCAGTACACAGGGGTCGGGACTGAAGCTTTCTTT; CDR3 protein: CASSQYTGVGTEAFF
J gene: TRBJ1-2; D gene: -; clone size: once; V gene: TRBV4-1; CDR3 length: 14; CDR3 DNA: TGCGCCAGCAGCCTTTCCCCAGGGTATGGCGGCTACACCTTC; CDR3 protein: CASSLSPGYGGYTF
J gene: TRBJ2-3; D gene: TRBD1; clone size: -; V gene: TRBV7-2; CDR3 length: 16; CDR3 DNA: TGTGCCAGCAGCCCACCGGCGGGACAGGGGACAGATACGCAGTATTTT; CDR3 protein: CASSPPAGQGTDTQYF
J gene: TRBJ2-1; D gene: TRBD1; clone size: -; V gene: TRBV7-9; CDR3 length: 14; CDR3 DNA: TGTGCCAGCAGCCTCACAGGGGCAGGCAATGAGCAGTTCTTC; CDR3 protein: CASSLTGAGNEQFF
J gene: TRBJ2-5; D gene: -; clone size: -; V gene: TRBV2; CDR3 length: 14; CDR3 DNA: TGTGCCAGCAGTGAAGTAAAGGGGAGGGAGACCCAGTACTTC; CDR3 protein: CASSEVKGRETQYF
J gene: TRBJ2-1; D gene: TRBD2; clone size: -; V gene: TRBV28; CDR3 length: 18; CDR3 DNA: TGTGCCAGCAGGGTGGGGGGGGAACTAGCGGGAGGGCCGTATGAGCAGTTCTTC; CDR3 protein: CASRVGGELAGGPYEQFF
J gene: TRBJ2-2; D gene: TRBD1; clone size: -; V gene: TRBV6-5; CDR3 length: 15; CDR3 DNA: TGTGCCAGCAGTTCACCGACAGGGGTTACCGGGGAGCTGTTTTTT; CDR3 protein: CASSSPTGVTGELFF
J gene: TRBJ2-5; D gene: TRBD2; clone size: -; V gene: TRBV28; CDR3 length: 18; CDR3 DNA: TGTGCCAGCACAAACCTTCCCGGGGGACTAGCGAGTCAAGAGACCCAGTACTTC; CDR3 protein: CASTNLPGGLASQETQYF
J gene: TRBJ2-2; D gene: -; clone size: -; V gene: TRBV19; CDR3 length: 16; CDR3 DNA: TGTGCCAGTAGTATGTGGCTGGTGGGCTTAACCGGGGAGCTGTTTTTT; CDR3 protein: CASSMWLVGLTGELFF
J gene: TRBJ2-3; D gene: TRBD2; clone size: -; V gene: TRBV6-5; CDR3 length: 14; CDR3 DNA: TGTGCCAGCAGCGACGGGGGGAGGGGAGTTGAGCAGTATTTT; CDR3 protein: CASSDGGRGVEQYF
J gene: TRBJ2-6; D gene: -; clone size: -; V gene: TRBV14; CDR3 length: 21; CDR3 DNA: TGTGCCAGCAGCCCGATCACGGCGAGGAGGGACCCAAACTCTGGGGCCAACGTCCTGACTTTC; CDR3 protein: CASSPITARRDPNSGANVLTF
J gene: TRBJ2-3; D gene: TRBD2; clone size: -; V gene: TRBV5-1; CDR3 length: 16; CDR3 DNA: TGCGCCAGCAGCTCTGGGACTAGCGGGAGCACAGATACGCAGTATTTT; CDR3 protein: CASSSGTSGSTDTQYF
J gene: TRBJ1-5; D gene: -; clone size: -; V gene: TRBV28; CDR3 length: 14; CDR3 DNA: TGTGCCAGCAGTTGGGGGCAGGGCAATCAGCCCCAGCATTTT; CDR3 protein: CASSWGQGNQPQHF
J gene: TRBJ2-5; D gene: -; clone size: -; V gene: TRBV11-3; CDR3 length: 14; CDR3 DNA: TGTGCCAGCAGCTTAACCCCCCTTGCGGAGACCCAGTACTTC; CDR3 protein: CASSLTPLAETQYF
J gene: TRBJ2-7; D gene: -; clone size: -; V gene: TRBV30; CDR3 length: 14; CDR3 DNA: TGTGCCTGGAACCTTGGGGCCCTACTCTACGAGCAGTACTTC; CDR3 protein: CAWNLGALLYEQYF
J gene: TRBJ1-4; D gene: -; clone size: once; V gene: TRBV2; CDR3 length: 15; CDR3 DNA: TGTGCCAGTTATACAGGGAAGTCAACTAATGAAAAACTGTTTTTT; CDR3 protein: CASYTGKSTNEKLFF
J gene: TRBJ2-1; D gene: TRBD2; clone size: -; V gene: TRBV4-2; CDR3 length: 18; CDR3 DNA: TGTGCCAGCAGCCAACTAACCGGGACTAGCGCCTACTACAATGAGCAGTTCTTC; CDR3 protein: CASSQLTGTSAYYNEQFF
J gene: TRBJ1-4; D gene: -; clone size: -; V gene: TRBV19; CDR3 length: 15; CDR3 DNA: TGTGCCAGTAGTATAGATCGGTCAACTAATGAAAAACTGTTTTTT; CDR3 protein: CASSIDRSTNEKLFF
J gene: TRBJ2-5; D gene: -; clone size: -; V gene: TRBV29-1; CDR3 length: 10; CDR3 DNA: TGCAGCGTTGCTTTGGAGACCCAGTACTTC; CDR3 protein: CSVALETQYF
J gene: TRBJ2-2; D gene: -; clone size: -; V gene: TRBV7-8; CDR3 length: 14; CDR3 DNA: TGTGCCAGCAGCAACGAAAGGGGCACCGGGGAGCTGTTTTTT; CDR3 protein: CASSNERGTGELFF